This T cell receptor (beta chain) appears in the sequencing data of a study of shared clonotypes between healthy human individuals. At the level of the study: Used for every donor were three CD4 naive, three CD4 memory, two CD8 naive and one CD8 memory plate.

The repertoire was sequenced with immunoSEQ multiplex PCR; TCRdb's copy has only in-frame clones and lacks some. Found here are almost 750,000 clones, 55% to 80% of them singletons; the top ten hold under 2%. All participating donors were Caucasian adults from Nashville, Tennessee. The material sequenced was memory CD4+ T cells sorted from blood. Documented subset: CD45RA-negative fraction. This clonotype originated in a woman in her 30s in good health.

This CDR3 is CASSSGRYNYGYTF. In DNA, the CDR3 is TGTGCCAGCAGCTCTGGACGCTATAACTATGGCTACACCTTC. The chain recombines TRBV7-2 with TRBJ1-2; no firm D call. V was cut by 4 bases and J by 1 base, with 10 bases left in between. The CDR3 runs to 14 residues. CDR1 SGHTA and CDR2 FQGNSA come from the germline V gene.